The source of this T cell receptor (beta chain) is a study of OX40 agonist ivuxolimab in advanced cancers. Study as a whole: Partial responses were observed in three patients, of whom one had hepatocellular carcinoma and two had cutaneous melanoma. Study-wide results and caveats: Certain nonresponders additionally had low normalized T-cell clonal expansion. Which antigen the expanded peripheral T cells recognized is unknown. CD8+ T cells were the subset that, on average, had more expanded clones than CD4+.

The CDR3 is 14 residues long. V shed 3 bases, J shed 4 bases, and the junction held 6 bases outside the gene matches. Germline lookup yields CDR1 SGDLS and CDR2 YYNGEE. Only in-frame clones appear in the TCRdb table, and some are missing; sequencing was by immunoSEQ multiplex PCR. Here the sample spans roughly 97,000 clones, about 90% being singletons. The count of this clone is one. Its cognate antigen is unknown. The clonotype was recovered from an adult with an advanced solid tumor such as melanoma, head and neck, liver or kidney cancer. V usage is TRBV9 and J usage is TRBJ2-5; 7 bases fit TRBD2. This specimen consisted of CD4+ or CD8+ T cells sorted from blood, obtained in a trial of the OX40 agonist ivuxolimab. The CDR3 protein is CASSAGLVLETQYF. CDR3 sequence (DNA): TGTGCCAGCAGCGCCGGACTAGTCCTAGAGACCCAGTACTTC.